The clone carrying this T cell receptor beta chain was counted ten times or more. TCRdb re-called the PCR reads via MiXCR. Among tens of thousands of clones listed, 15% to 20% were seen once. The sample comes from a study of metastatic and nonmetastatic thyroid tumors. The CDR3 totals 13 residues. Germline assignment: CDR1 MNHEY and CDR2 SMNVEV (reference sequence). The V and J ends lost 5 bases and 15 bases, in that order; junction bases with no gene match: 13. Prior to thyroid surgery, none of the patients had received any treatment. The V and J genes are TRBV27 and TRBJ2-1; 7 bases agree with TRBD2. The sample comprised blood. This TCR was sampled from a female donor with papillary thyroid cancer or a benign thyroid nodule (not recorded which). Some clones in this sample may be carry-over from other donors' samples. The CDR3 region has the DNA TGTGCCAGCAGTAGCGGGGAAGTAGCGGCCCCGTTCTTC. Its translation is CASSSGEVAAPFF.